Listed below are T cell receptor beta chains from one sample, sequenced in a study of regulatory T cells in long-lasting Graves disease. TCRdb fed the multiplex PCR reads into MiXCR, producing one record per CDR3 protein. Of around 400,000 distinct CDR3 sequences in the sample, roughly a quarter are singletons; the top ten hold 26%. The sequenced sample was peripheral blood mononuclear cells (PBMCs), obtained when the disease was refractory, from a patient treated with antithyroid drugs. The receptors here all came from a female donor with Graves disease. Each CDR3 is given with its conserved first and last residue. Fields, in order: CDR3 protein, clone size, V gene. Clone size is stated in some rows and not others, as once, few, many or a class when expanded.

CDR3 protein: CASSYRDGDYGYTF
clone size: many
V gene: TRBV11-2

CDR3 protein: CASSYGGRTGYGYGYTF
clone size: NA
V gene: TRBV6-2/TRBV6-3

CDR3 protein: CASSGLQGSSPLHF
clone size: many
V gene: TRBV2

CDR3 protein: CASSAGSRAYEQYF
clone size: NA
V gene: TRBV19

CDR3 protein: CASSANRGGELFF
clone size: few
V gene: TRBV19

CDR3 protein: CASEGSTEAFF
clone size: many
V gene: TRBV3-1

CDR3 protein: CASRDRGEWNTEAFF
clone size: many
V gene: TRBV28

CDR3 protein: CAISEVRGSSYEQYF
clone size: many
V gene: TRBV10-3

CDR3 protein: CASSPAPREAYEQYF
clone size: NA
V gene: TRBV6-1

CDR3 protein: CASSRDRGDQPQHF
clone size: many
V gene: TRBV27

CDR3 protein: CASSLGVGGSGNTIYF
clone size: many
V gene: TRBV12-3/TRBV12-4

CDR3 protein: CASSLAASSSGANVLTF
clone size: few
V gene: TRBV5-6

CDR3 protein: CASSQDKGNLDQPQHF
clone size: few
V gene: TRBV2

CDR3 protein: CASSSTGDSGYTF
clone size: few
V gene: TRBV5-1

CDR3 protein: CSARVQPNTEAFF
clone size: NA
V gene: TRBV20-1

CDR3 protein: CASRGQVLNTEAFF
clone size: many
V gene: TRBV28

CDR3 protein: CASGLGGVGGGEQYF
clone size: many
V gene: TRBV12-5

CDR3 protein: CASSRSGTRTSYTGELFF
clone size: NA
V gene: TRBV27

CDR3 protein: CSVSRHLTVNTEAFF
clone size: many
V gene: TRBV29-1

CDR3 protein: CAISGPEDPKEQYF
clone size: NA
V gene: TRBV10-3

CDR3 protein: CASSPSRRAEAFF
clone size: NA
V gene: TRBV4-1

CDR3 protein: CASPVVEYEQYF
clone size: NA
V gene: TRBV5-1

CDR3 protein: CATSDLQAGAGELFF
clone size: few
V gene: TRBV24-1

CDR3 protein: CSASDRRASYEQYF
clone size: NA
V gene: TRBV20-1

CDR3 protein: CASSLDLEGTPQYF
clone size: few
V gene: TRBV5-5

CDR3 protein: CASSVGLFDYEQYF
clone size: few
V gene: TRBV9

CDR3 protein: CASSVGLAEETQYF
clone size: NA
V gene: TRBV19

CDR3 protein: CASSFKREGGNEQYF
clone size: NA
V gene: TRBV5-1

CDR3 protein: CASSYPITTAPKTYEQYF
clone size: NA
V gene: TRBV6-2/TRBV6-3

CDR3 protein: CASSQARGRPLNTGELFF
clone size: few
V gene: TRBV3-1

CDR3 protein: CAWSVSGPYNSPLHF
clone size: many
V gene: TRBV30

CDR3 protein: CASSRQQRDGYTF
clone size: NA
V gene: TRBV19

CDR3 protein: CASSRGDANQPQHF
clone size: NA
V gene: TRBV14

CDR3 protein: CASNYGQTNYEQYF
clone size: many
V gene: TRBV28

CDR3 protein: CASLPPVGSDEQYF
clone size: many
V gene: TRBV12-3/TRBV12-4

CDR3 protein: CASSSGGGYTEAFF
clone size: few
V gene: TRBV19

CDR3 protein: CASSAGTGRNTEAFF
clone size: few
V gene: TRBV11-1

CDR3 protein: CASYRQPNTEAFF
clone size: many
V gene: TRBV2

CDR3 protein: CASSLSFSEKLFF
clone size: many
V gene: TRBV7-2

CDR3 protein: CASSASSSKLFF
clone size: NA
V gene: TRBV7-2

CDR3 protein: CATSRAGPSQETQYF
clone size: many
V gene: TRBV15

CDR3 protein: CASSGQLATDIQYF
clone size: NA
V gene: TRBV6-1

CDR3 protein: CATSDTRGPGELFF
clone size: many
V gene: TRBV24-1

CDR3 protein: CASSTNRVGYTF
clone size: many
V gene: TRBV12-3/TRBV12-4

CDR3 protein: CASSSPPGYEQYF
clone size: few
V gene: TRBV9

CDR3 protein: CASSVSTGGNSPLHF
clone size: NA
V gene: TRBV2

CDR3 protein: CASSFRTGKSSGNTIYF
clone size: many
V gene: TRBV11-2

CDR3 protein: CASSPPGRGTEAFF
clone size: many
V gene: TRBV6-1

CDR3 protein: CAGSEGGTGEKLFF
clone size: NA
V gene: TRBV2

CDR3 protein: CASSLSSGGNSPLHF
clone size: few
V gene: TRBV13

CDR3 protein: CSVEGGGLDTTDTQYF
clone size: NA
V gene: TRBV29-1

CDR3 protein: CASSLGVANTEAFF
clone size: many
V gene: TRBV11-3